The rows below give T cell receptor beta chains drawn from one sample of a study of cytomegalovirus exposure and HLA in healthy donors. Data came from immunoSEQ multiplex PCR; TCRdb stores just in-frame clones and leaves some out. The table shows 100,000 to 150,000 clones, with about 79% occurring only once. What was sequenced was PBMCs. These receptors all come from a man in his fifties or sixties in good health and CMV-seronegative. CDR3s include the opening cysteine and the closing phenylalanine or tryptophan. The D gene is left open where the match is weak. Clone size is not always given. Where it is, it says once, few, many or a class for expanded clones.

clone_size,j_call,v_call,cdr3_length,d_call,cdr3_nt,cdr3_aa
.,TRBJ2-7,TRBV19,18,TRBD1,TGTGCCAGTAGTATTTCCCCTACAGGGGCTGGTGGAACCTACGAGCAGTACTTC,CASSISPTGAGGTYEQYF
.,TRBJ1-1,TRBV5-6,16,.,TGTGCCAGCAGCTTGAGTGGGGGCACTACCAACACTGAAGCTTTCTTT,CASSLSGGTTNTEAFF
.,TRBJ1-1,TRBV6-1,11,.,TGTGCCAGCAGCCCAAACACTGAAGCTTTCTTT,CASSPNTEAFF
.,TRBJ2-5,TRBV27,12,TRBD1,TGTGCCAGCGGGACAACAGGGGGGACCCAGTACTTC,CASGTTGGTQYF
.,TRBJ2-7,TRBV9,16,TRBD2,TGTGCCAGCAGCGTAGGGGTGGGACTAGCGGGGGCTTGGCAGTACTTC,CASSVGVGLAGAWQYF
.,TRBJ2-7,TRBV9,13,.,TGTGCCAGCAACGTGGGTGGGGGGTTCGAGCAGTACTTC,CASNVGGGFEQYF
.,TRBJ2-7,TRBV5-1,16,TRBD2,TGCGCCAGCAGCTCAGGGACTAGCGGGGCCTCCTACGAGCAGTACTTC,CASSSGTSGASYEQYF
.,TRBJ1-1,TRBV28,12,.,TGTGCCAGCAGTCTCCTCGGGGCTGAAGCTTTCTTT,CASSLLGAEAFF
.,TRBJ2-3,TRBV11-1,15,TRBD1,TGTGCCAGCAGTTCAGGGGGTCGCCGCTGGGATACGCAGTATTTT,CASSSGGRRWDTQYF
.,TRBJ1-1,TRBV6-4,15,TRBD1,TGTGCCAGCAGTGACTCGATGGGGACAGGGTCGGAAGCTTTCTTT,CASSDSMGTGSEAFF
.,TRBJ2-1,TRBV11-2,15,.,TGTGCCAGCAGCCAGACGGGATTTGTTTACAATGAGCAGTTCTTC,CASSQTGFVYNEQFF
few,TRBJ1-1,TRBV6-1,15,TRBD1,TGTGCCAGCAGTGAACTCAGGGGGCCGAACACTGAAGCTTTCTTT,CASSELRGPNTEAFF
.,TRBJ2-3,TRBV9,13,.,TGTGCCAGCCAGACATCACTCACAGATACGCAGTATTTT,CASQTSLTDTQYF
.,TRBJ1-2,TRBV15,13,.,TGTGCCACCAGCAGAGAAGACTGGTATGGCTACACCTTC,CATSREDWYGYTF
.,TRBJ2-1,TRBV5-4,15,TRBD1,TGTGCCAGCAGTTTAACAGGGGACTCCTACAATGAGCAGTTCTTC,CASSLTGDSYNEQFF
.,TRBJ1-2,TRBV7-9,14,.,TGTGCCAGCAGCCCGGCGGGGGTAGCCGATGGCTACACCTTC,CASSPAGVADGYTF
.,TRBJ2-5,TRBV7-2,16,.,TGTGCCAGCAGCCCCAGAGGCTACGGCTCCGGAAAGACCCAGTACTTC,CASSPRGYGSGKTQYF
.,TRBJ2-5,TRBV7-9,13,.,TGTGCCAGCAGCTTAATATCGGGAGAGACCCAGTACTTC,CASSLISGETQYF
once,TRBJ1-6,TRBV4-2,17,TRBD1,TGTGCCAGCAGCCAATATGGCCCGGGACAGCGAAATTCACCCCTCCACTTT,CASSQYGPGQRNSPLHF
.,TRBJ1-1,TRBV9,15,TRBD1,TGTGCCAGCAGCGTAGATTGGACAGGCGGCACTGAAGCTTTCTTT,CASSVDWTGGTEAFF
.,TRBJ2-3,TRBV4-1,18,TRBD2,TGCGCCAGCAGCCAAGTCGGGGGGACCGGACTTTCGCCCGATACGCAGTATTTT,CASSQVGGTGLSPDTQYF
.,TRBJ2-5,TRBV28,16,.,TGTGCCAGCAGCCCTCCCCAGTCGGGGGTTGAAGAGACCCAGTACTTC,CASSPPQSGVEETQYF
few,TRBJ2-2,TRBV9,16,.,TGTGCCAGCAGCGTAGACGCCAGGGCGAACACCGGGGAGCTGTTTTTT,CASSVDARANTGELFF
.,TRBJ1-5,TRBV29-1,13,.,TGCAGCGTTGGTGGGACTGAGAATCAGCCCCAGCATTTT,CSVGGTENQPQHF
.,TRBJ1-1,TRBV7-9,14,TRBD1,TGTGCCAGCAGCTTAGTACAGGGGAGCGCTGAAGCTTTCTTT,CASSLVQGSAEAFF
once,TRBJ2-7,TRBV4-1,14,.,TGCGCCAGCAGCCAAGACATTTTCTCCTACGAGCAGTACTTC,CASSQDIFSYEQYF
.,TRBJ1-2,TRBV7-8,15,TRBD1,TGTGCCAGCAGGTCTAAGACAGGGGATATTAGAGGCTACACCTTC,CASRSKTGDIRGYTF
.,TRBJ2-7,TRBV30,15,TRBD2,TGTGCCTGGAGTCCTGGACTAGCGGGCAGCTACGAGCAGTACTTC,CAWSPGLAGSYEQYF
.,TRBJ1-3,TRBV27,14,.,TGTGCCAGCAGTACAAGACAGTCTGGAAACACCATATATTTT,CASSTRQSGNTIYF
.,TRBJ1-3,TRBV5-1,15,.,TGCGCCAGCAGCTCAGGGGCTACGGGGGGAAACACCATATATTTT,CASSSGATGGNTIYF
once,TRBJ2-7,TRBV7-7,14,TRBD1,TGTGCTAGCAGCTTAAGACAGGGGTCCTACGAGCAGTACTTC,CASSLRQGSYEQYF
few,TRBJ2-3,TRBV6-6,13,TRBD1,TGTGCCAGCGGGACAGACTACACAGATACGCAGTATTTT,CASGTDYTDTQYF
once,TRBJ1-4,TRBV2,14,.,TGTGCCAGCGGCCGGGATAGGTACTCTGAAAAACTGTTTTTT,CASGRDRYSEKLFF
.,TRBJ1-2,TRBV4-2,16,.,TGTGCCAGCAGCCAAACTAGGGCGCAGCCCGAAAACGGCTACACCTTC,CASSQTRAQPENGYTF
.,TRBJ2-3,TRBV29-1,13,.,TGCAGCGTTGAAGAGGGGGCCGCAGATACGCAGTATTTT,CSVEEGAADTQYF
.,TRBJ2-6,TRBV7-3,16,.,TGTGCCAGCAGCCTGGGACACCGCTCTGGGGCCAACGTCCTGACTTTC,CASSLGHRSGANVLTF
.,TRBJ2-7,TRBV27,17,TRBD2,TGTGCCAGCAGCCGAACGGGAGCGGGGGGGCCTGTCTACGAGCAGTACTTC,CASSRTGAGGPVYEQYF
.,TRBJ2-1,TRBV6-5,15,TRBD1,TGTGCCAGCAGTTACCCGGGACAGGGATTCAATGAGCAGTTCTTC,CASSYPGQGFNEQFF
.,TRBJ2-7,TRBV7-6,15,TRBD2,TGTGCCAGCAGCTTAGCGGGGGAGGGAGGGTACGAGCAGTACTTC,CASSLAGEGGYEQYF
.,TRBJ2-5,TRBV2,13,TRBD2,TGTGCCAGCCGGCTAGCGGGGCTGGAGACCCAGTACTTC,CASRLAGLETQYF
.,TRBJ1-5,TRBV30,13,.,TGTGCCTGGAGTGTGGCAGGTGGCCAGCCCCAGCATTTT,CAWSVAGGQPQHF
.,TRBJ1-2,TRBV19,14,.,TGTGCCAGTAGTATAGATTGGACAGTCTATGGCTACACCTTC,CASSIDWTVYGYTF
.,TRBJ2-5,TRBV6-1,15,TRBD2,TGTGCCAGCAGTGAATGGCGTAGCGGGGAAGAGACCCAGTACTTC,CASSEWRSGEETQYF
.,TRBJ2-1,TRBV2,15,TRBD2,TGTGCCAGCAAATTTGTAGCGGGCACCTACAATGAGCAGTTCTTC,CASKFVAGTYNEQFF
.,TRBJ2-7,TRBV5-6,13,.,TGTGCCAGCAGCTCTGGCACTAGCTACGAGCAGTACTTC,CASSSGTSYEQYF
once,TRBJ2-1,TRBV5-4,15,TRBD2,TGTGCCAGCAGCCTAAGCGGGGGACCCTACAATGAGCAGTTCTTC,CASSLSGGPYNEQFF
.,TRBJ2-1,TRBV18,16,TRBD2,TGTGCCAGCTCACCACCCGGCTGGGGGGGGTCCAATGAGCAGTTCTTC,CASSPPGWGGSNEQFF
.,TRBJ2-3,TRBV6-6,15,.,TGTGCCAGCAGTTACTACGCGGGGAACACAGATACGCAGTATTTT,CASSYYAGNTDTQYF